This T cell receptor (beta chain) was found in a study of T cell changes during pregnancy in multiple sclerosis. Assay used: immunoSEQ multiplex PCR; TCRdb lists only in-frame clones, some missing. The repertoire holds tens of thousands of clones, just over 90% seen once, with approximately 0.45% in the top ten. This receptor was taken from a female donor with multiple sclerosis, enrolled in a pregnancy study. Source: CD4+ T cells from peripheral blood mononuclear cells, taken in the second trimester of pregnancy.

The CDR3 DNA is TGCGCCAGCAGCTTGGCCTCGGTGCGAGACACTGAAGCTTTCTTT. It translates to CASSLASVRDTEAFF. The chain uses TRBV5-1 and TRBJ1-1; no clear D gene. Germline V CDR1 and CDR2: SGHRS, YFSETQ. Trimming took 0 bases from V and 3 from J, leaving 12 bases between them. This CDR3 region has 15 residues. Based on the CDR3 plus reference TRBV5-1 and TRBJ1-1, the full variable domain is KAGVTQTPRYLIKTRGQQVTLSCSPISGHRSVSWYQQTPGQGLQFLFEYFSETQRNKGNFPGRFSGRQFSNSRSEMNVSTLELGDSALYLCASSLASVRDTEAFFGQGTRLTVV.